This TCR beta chain comes out of a study of cytomegalovirus exposure and HLA in healthy donors. Study information: In a later analysis, it was reported that the roughly 120 validation repertoires had been produced on the same platform as the 700 or so repertoires belonging to the first cohort.

Profiled with immunoSEQ multiplex PCR; TCRdb holds only in-frame clones, not every one. Of 60,000 to 85,000 clones listed, 96% are singletons. General study results and limits: Reported results showed that the classifier diagnosed cytomegalovirus status with high specificity and sensitivity.

Germline V lookup: CDR1 MDHEN, CDR2 SYDVKM. This CDR3 comprises 15 residues. The trim removed 2 bases at V and 2 bases at J, leaving 6 bases unmatched. A single count supports this clone. Its antigen is unknown. The sequencing sample was made of PBMCs. The sequence was collected from a young woman in good health and CMV-seropositive. The V and J genes are TRBV28 and TRBJ2-7; 7 bases are a match to TRBD2. The CDR3 DNA is TGTGCCAGCAGTTTAGGGGAGGGATATACCTACGAGCAGTACTTC. Protein product: CASSLGEGYTYEQYF.